Included here is one T cell receptor beta chain sequence, with context. Its antigen is not identified. Other DNA sequences in the sample encode the same CDR3. These data come from a study of OX40 agonist ivuxolimab in advanced cancers. Study context: An anti-OX40 (CD134) antibody with agonistic activity, ivuxolimab, was administered to patients. From about 20 to 80 years was the age range, with a mean of around 57 years, and nearly 85% were male. Study-level points and caveats: Both CD4+ and CD8+ T cell populations in blood had undergone clonal expansion by week 6 at 0.1 to 3.0 mg/kg.

Patients were ineligible given autoimmune disease history or systemic immunosuppression. V gave up 0 bases and J gave up 7 bases, with 9 bases separating them. From germline, CDR1 is MNHEY and CDR2 SVGAGI. CDR3 size: 13 residues. The assay was immunoSEQ multiplex PCR, and TCRdb's table has in-frame clones only and misses some. This table has roughly 51,000 clones, 88% appearing once. This chain joins TRBV6-5 and TRBJ1-1; D is uncertain. This receptor was identified in an adult with an advanced solid tumor such as melanoma, head and neck, liver or kidney cancer. This specimen consisted of CD4+ or CD8+ T cells sorted from blood, obtained in a trial of the OX40 agonist ivuxolimab. CDR3 nucleotides: TGTGCCAGCAGTTACTCTTGGGGAGTTGAAGCTTTCTTT. Residues: CASSYSWGVEAFF.